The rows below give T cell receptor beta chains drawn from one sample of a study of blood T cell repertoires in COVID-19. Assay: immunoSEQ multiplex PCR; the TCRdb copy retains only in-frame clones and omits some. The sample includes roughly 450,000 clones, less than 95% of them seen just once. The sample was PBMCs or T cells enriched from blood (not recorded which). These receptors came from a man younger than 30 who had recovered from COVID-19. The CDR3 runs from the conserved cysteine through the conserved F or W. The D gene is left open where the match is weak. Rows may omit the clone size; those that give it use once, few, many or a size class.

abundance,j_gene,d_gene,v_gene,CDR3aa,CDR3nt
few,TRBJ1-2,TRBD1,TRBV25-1,CASSDGGGGPYGYTF,TGTGCCAGCAGTGATGGAGGGGGCGGCCCATACGGCTACACCTTC
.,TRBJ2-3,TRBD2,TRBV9,CASSGGRWGGGDTQYF,TGTGCCAGCAGCGGTGGTCGATGGGGGGGAGGAGATACGCAGTATTTT
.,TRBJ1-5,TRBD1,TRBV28,CASRFDRGHQPQHF,TGTGCCAGCAGGTTCGACAGGGGTCATCAGCCCCAGCATTTT
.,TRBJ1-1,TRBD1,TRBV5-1,CASSLAGTGGFVNTEAFF,TGCGCCAGCAGCCTTGCCGGGACAGGGGGCTTTGTGAACACTGAAGCTTTCTTT
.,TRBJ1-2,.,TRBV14,CASSRRDQYGYTF,TGTGCCAGCAGCCGGCGGGATCAGTATGGCTACACCTTC
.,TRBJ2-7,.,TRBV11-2,CASSLGHYEQYF,TGTGCCAGCAGCCTGGGACACTACGAGCAGTACTTC
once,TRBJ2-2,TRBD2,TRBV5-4,CASSTGTSGRNTGELFF,TGTGCCAGCAGTACCGGGACTAGCGGGAGGAACACCGGGGAGCTGTTTTTT
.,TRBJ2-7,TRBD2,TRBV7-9,CASSRSGATYEQYF,TGTGCCAGCAGTCGTAGCGGGGCAACCTACGAGCAGTACTTC
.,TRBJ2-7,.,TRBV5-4,CASSLAPSSEQYF,TGTGCCAGCAGCTTGGCTCCTAGCAGCGAGCAGTACTTC
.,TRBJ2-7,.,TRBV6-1,CASSELSYEQYF,TGTGCCAGCAGTGAACTGTCCTACGAGCAGTACTTC
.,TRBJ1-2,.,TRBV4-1,CASSQDFPSESNYGYTF,TGCGCCAGCAGCCAAGATTTCCCCTCGGAGTCTAACTATGGCTACACCTTC
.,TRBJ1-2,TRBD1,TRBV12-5,CASGLGQGYGYTF,TGTGCTAGTGGTTTGGGACAGGGCTATGGCTACACCTTC
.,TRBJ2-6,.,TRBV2,CASSPSRANVLTF,TGTGCCAGCTCCCCTAGTAGGGCCAACGTCCTGACTTTC
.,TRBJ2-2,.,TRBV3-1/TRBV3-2,CASSQAPGVATGELFF,TGTGCCAGCAGCCAAGCCCCGGGGGTGGCCACCGGGGAGCTGTTTTTT
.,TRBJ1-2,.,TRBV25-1,CASSESSTYGYTF,TGTGCCAGCAGTGAATCAAGCACCTATGGCTACACCTTC
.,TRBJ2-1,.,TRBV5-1,CASSFSVDNEQFF,TGCGCCAGCAGCTTTTCGGTAGACAATGAGCAGTTCTTC
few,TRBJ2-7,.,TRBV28,CASTSSDYEQYF,TGTGCCAGCACTTCTAGCGATTACGAGCAGTACTTC
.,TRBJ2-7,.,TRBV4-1,CASSQAPSREQYF,TGCGCCAGCAGCCAAGCCCCGAGTCGAGAGCAGTACTTC
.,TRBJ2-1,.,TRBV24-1,CATSDPTVRDEQFF,TGTGCCACCAGTGACCCCACCGTGCGGGATGAGCAGTTCTTC
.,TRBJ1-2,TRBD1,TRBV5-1,CASSLPIRDREDGYTF,TGCGCCAGCAGCTTACCCATCCGGGACAGGGAGGATGGCTACACCTTC
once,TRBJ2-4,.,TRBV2,CASSYREGAKNIQYF,TGTGCCAGCAGTTACAGGGAGGGGGCCAAAAACATTCAGTACTTC
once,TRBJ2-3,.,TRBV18,CASSPPTLLITQYF,TGTGCCAGCTCACCACCGACACTCCTCATAACGCAGTATTTT
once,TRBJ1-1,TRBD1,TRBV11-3,CASSWDREPGTEAFF,TGTGCCAGCAGTTGGGACAGGGAGCCGGGCACTGAAGCTTTCTTT
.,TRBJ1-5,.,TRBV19,CASSIIDRGNQPQHF,TGTGCCAGTAGTATAATCGACAGAGGCAATCAGCCCCAGCATTTT